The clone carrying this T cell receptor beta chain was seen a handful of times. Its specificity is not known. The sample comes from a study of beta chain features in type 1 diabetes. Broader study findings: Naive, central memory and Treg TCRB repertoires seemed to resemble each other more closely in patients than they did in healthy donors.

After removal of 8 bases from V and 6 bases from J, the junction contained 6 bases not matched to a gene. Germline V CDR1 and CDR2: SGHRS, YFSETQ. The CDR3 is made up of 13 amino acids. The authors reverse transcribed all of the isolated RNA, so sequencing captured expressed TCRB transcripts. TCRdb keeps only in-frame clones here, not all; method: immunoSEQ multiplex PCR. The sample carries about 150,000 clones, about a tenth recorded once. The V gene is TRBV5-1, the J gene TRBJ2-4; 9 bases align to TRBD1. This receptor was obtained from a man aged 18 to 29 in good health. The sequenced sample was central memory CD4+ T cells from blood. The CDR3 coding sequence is TGCGCCAGTAGGGACAGGGCGGTAAACATTCAGTACTTC. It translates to CASRDRAVNIQYF.